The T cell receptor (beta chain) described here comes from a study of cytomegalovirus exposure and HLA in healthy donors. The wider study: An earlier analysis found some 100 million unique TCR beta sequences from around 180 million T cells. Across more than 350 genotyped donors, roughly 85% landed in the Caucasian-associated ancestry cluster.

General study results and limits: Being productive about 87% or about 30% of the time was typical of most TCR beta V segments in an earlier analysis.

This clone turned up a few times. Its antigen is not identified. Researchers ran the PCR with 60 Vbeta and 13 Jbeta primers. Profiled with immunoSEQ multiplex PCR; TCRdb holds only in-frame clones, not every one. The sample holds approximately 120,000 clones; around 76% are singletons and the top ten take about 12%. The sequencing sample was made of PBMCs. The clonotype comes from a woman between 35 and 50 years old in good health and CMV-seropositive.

The CDR3, as DNA: TGTGCCAGCAGCTTAGGGCAGGGAAGGACACCCCTCCACTTT. Residues: CASSLGQGRTPLHF. The J gene is TRBJ1-6, the V gene TRBV7-2; D perhaps matches TRBD1 (5 bases). CDR1 and CDR2 from the germline V gene are SGHTA and FQGNSA. V was cut by 1 base and J by 11 bases, with 12 bases left in between. The CDR3 is 14 amino acids.